What follows describes a single T cell receptor beta chain. This entry comes from a study of shared T cell receptors in the human thymus. Method: immunoSEQ multiplex PCR; TCRdb's copy keeps in-frame clones and lacks some. The sample consists of roughly 410,000 clones, approximately 95% of them appearing once. The clonotype originates from a human donor. The sequenced sample consisted of thymocytes.

CDR3 protein: CASSPGRPTDTQYF. The CDR3 DNA follows: TGTGCCAGCAGCCCGGGGAGGCCGACAGATACGCAGTATTTT. This sequence joins TRBV5-4 and TRBJ2-3; D is possibly TRBD2 (6 bases). Looked up from germline, CDR1 is SGHNT and CDR2 is YYREEE (reference sequence). The V end was cut by 4 bases, the J end by 3 bases, with 12 bases between. The CDR3 runs to 14 residues.